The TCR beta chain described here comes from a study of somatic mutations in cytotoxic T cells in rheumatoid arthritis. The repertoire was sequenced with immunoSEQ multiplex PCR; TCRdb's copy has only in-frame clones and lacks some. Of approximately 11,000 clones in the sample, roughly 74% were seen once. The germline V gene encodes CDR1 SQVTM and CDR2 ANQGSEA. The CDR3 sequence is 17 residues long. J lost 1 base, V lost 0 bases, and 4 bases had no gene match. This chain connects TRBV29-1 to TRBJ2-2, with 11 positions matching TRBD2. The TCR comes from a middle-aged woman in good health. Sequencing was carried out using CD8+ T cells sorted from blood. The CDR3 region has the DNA TGCAGCGTTGAAGATTGGGGGACTAGCGGGAACACCGGGGAGCTGTTTTTT. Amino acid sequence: CSVEDWGTSGNTGELFF.